The clone carrying this TCR beta chain was recorded a few times. The sample belongs to a study of blood T cell repertoires in COVID-19. Study context: Spain, Italy and the United States supplied samples that represented acute and convalescent COVID-19. PBMCs, B-cell-depleted T cells, or T cells provided the cDNA or gDNA that made up the material.

Authors' methods: Scientists estimated how many nucleated cells there were by amplifying reference gene primers. Some clones are missing from TCRdb's copy, which holds only in-frame ones; the method was immunoSEQ multiplex PCR. The V and J calls and clone size are taken from that table; D and trimming were inferred from the DNA. The sample includes approximately 73,000 clones, around nine tenths of them seen just once. Germline assignment: CDR1 SSHAT and CDR2 FNYEAQ (reference sequence). The CDR3 sequence is 17 residues long. With 5 bases clipped from V and 4 bases from J, the junction kept 12 bases outside the gene matches.

This TCR came from a woman aged 55-70 years with acute or convalescent COVID-19. J is TRBJ2-5 and V is TRBV7-7, with 11 bases that match TRBD2. Sequenced sample: peripheral blood. The CDR3 region has the DNA TGTGCCAGCAGCAGAGAGGCTAGCGGGGGGCCGGGAGAGACCCAGTACTTC. It encodes CASSREASGGPGETQYF.